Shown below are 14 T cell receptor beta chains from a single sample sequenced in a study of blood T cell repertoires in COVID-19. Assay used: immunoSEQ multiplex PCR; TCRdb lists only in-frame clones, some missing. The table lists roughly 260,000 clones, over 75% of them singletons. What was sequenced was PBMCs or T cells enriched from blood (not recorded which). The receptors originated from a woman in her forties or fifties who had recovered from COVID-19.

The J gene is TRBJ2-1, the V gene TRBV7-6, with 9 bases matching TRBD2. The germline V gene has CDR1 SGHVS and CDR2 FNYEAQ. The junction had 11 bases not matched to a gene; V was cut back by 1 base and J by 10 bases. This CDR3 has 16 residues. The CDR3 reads CASSLGGGRALGEQFF. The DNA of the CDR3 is TGTGCCAGCAGCTTAGGAGGCGGGAGGGCCTTAGGAGAGCAGTTCTTC.

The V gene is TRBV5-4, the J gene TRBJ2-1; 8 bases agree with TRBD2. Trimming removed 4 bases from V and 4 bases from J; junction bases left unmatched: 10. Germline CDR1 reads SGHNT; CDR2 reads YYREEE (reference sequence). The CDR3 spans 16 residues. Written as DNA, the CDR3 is TGTGCCAGCAGCCCGGGATCTAGCGGGCAATACAATGAGCAGTTCTTC. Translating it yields CASSPGSSGQYNEQFF.

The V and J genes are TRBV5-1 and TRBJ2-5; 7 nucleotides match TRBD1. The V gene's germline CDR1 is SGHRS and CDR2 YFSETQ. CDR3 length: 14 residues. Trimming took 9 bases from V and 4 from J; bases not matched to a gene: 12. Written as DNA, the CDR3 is TGCGCCACCAGTACAGGGGCAGGGACAGAGACCCAGTACTTC. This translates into CATSTGAGTETQYF.

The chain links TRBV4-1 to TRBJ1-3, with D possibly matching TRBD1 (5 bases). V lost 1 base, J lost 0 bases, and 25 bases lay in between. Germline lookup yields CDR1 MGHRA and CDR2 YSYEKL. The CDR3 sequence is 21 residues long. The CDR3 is CASSQALSLDSYTSSGNTIYF. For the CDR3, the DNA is TGCGCCAGCAGCCAAGCCTTATCTCTAGACAGTTATACATCCTCTGGAAACACCATATATTTT.

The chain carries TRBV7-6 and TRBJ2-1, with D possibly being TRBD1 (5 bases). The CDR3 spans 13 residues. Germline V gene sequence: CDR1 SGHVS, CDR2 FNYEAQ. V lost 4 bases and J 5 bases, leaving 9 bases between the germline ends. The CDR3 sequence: CASSSRQNNEQFF. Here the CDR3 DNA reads TGTGCCAGCAGCTCACGACAGAACAATGAGCAGTTCTTC.

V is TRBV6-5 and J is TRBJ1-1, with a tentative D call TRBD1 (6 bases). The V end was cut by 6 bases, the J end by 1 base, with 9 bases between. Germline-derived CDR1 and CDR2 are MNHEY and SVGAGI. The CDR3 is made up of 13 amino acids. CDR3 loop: CASRHRENTEAFF. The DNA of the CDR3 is TGTGCCAGCAGACACAGGGAGAACACTGAAGCTTTCTTT.

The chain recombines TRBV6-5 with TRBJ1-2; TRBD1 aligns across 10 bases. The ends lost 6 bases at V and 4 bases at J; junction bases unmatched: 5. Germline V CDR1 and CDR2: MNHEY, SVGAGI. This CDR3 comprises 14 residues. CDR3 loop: CASRQTGGGYGYTF. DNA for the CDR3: TGTGCCAGCAGACAGACAGGGGGCGGCTATGGCTACACCTTC.

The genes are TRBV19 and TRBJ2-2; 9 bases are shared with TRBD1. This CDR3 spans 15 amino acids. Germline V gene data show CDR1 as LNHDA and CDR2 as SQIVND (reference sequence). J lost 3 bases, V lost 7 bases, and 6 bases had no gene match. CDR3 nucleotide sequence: TGTGCCAGTACCCAGGACAGGGGTGACACCGGGGAGCTGTTTTTT. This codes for CASTQDRGDTGELFF.

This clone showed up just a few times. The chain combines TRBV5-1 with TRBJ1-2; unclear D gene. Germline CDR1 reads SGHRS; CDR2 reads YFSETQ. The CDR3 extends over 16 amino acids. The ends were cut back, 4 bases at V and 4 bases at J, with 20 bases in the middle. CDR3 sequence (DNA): TGCGCCAGCAGCGGAGGGATATTTGAGTCGGCCTATGGCTACACCTTC. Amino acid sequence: CASSGGIFESAYGYTF.

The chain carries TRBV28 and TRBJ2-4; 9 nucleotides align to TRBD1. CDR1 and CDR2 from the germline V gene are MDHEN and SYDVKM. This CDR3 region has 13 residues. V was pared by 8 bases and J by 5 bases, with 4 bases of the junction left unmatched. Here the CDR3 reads CASRRQGENIQYF. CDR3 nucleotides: TGTGCCAGCCGGAGACAGGGGGAAAACATTCAGTACTTC.

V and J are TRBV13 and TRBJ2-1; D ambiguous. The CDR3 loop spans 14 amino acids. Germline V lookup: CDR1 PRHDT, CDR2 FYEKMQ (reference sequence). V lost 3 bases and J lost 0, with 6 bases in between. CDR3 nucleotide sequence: TGTGCCAGCAGCTTCCCAGGCTCCTACAATGAGCAGTTCTTC. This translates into CASSFPGSYNEQFF. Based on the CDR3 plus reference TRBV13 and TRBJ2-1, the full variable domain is AAGVIQSPRHLIKEKRETATLKCYPIPRHDTVYWYQQGPGQDPQFLISFYEKMQSDKGSIPDRFSAQQFSDYHSELNMSSLELGDSALYFCASSFPGSYNEQFFGPGTRLTVL.

CDR3 sequence reads: CASSFQVNYGYTF. The CDR3 DNA sequence: TGTGCCAGCAGCTTTCAGGTTAACTATGGCTACACCTTC. The V and J genes are TRBV5-5 and TRBJ1-2, with unresolved D. V dropped 2 bases and J dropped 1 base, with 6 bases sitting between them. The CDR3 has 13 residues. The germline V gene encodes CDR1 SGHKS and CDR2 YYEKEE (reference sequence).

The CDR3 DNA reads as TGTGCCAGTAGTACTTCGAGCAACTCCTACAATGAGCAGTTCTTC. It yields the protein CASSTSSNSYNEQFF. This chain joins TRBV19 and TRBJ2-1; the D is unclear. The germline V gene has CDR1 LNHDA and CDR2 SQIVND (reference sequence). V lost 4 bases and J 0 bases, leaving 10 bases between the germline ends. The CDR3 totals 15 residues.

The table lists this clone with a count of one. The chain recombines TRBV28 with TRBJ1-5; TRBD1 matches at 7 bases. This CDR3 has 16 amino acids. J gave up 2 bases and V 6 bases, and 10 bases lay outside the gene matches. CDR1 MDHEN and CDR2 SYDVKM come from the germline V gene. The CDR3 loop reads CASSPFGQGGNQPQHF. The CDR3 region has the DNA TGTGCCAGCAGCCCGTTCGGGCAGGGGGGCAATCAGCCCCAGCATTTT.